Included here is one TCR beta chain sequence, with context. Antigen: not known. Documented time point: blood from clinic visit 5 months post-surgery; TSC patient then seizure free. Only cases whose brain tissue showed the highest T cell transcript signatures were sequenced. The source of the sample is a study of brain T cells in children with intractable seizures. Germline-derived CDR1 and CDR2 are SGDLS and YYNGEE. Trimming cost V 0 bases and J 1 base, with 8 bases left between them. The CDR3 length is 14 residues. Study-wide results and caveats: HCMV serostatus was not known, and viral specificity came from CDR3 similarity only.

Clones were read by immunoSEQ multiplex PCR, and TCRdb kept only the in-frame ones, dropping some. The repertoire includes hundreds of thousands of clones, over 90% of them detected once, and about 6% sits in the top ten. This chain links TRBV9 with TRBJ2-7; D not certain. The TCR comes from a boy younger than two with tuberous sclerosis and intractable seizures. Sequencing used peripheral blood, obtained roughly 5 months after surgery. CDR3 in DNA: TGTGCCAGCAGCGTAGTCTCAGGATCCTACGAGCAGTACTTC. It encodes CASSVVSGSYEQYF. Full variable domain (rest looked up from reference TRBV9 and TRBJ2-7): DSGVTQTPKHLITATGQRVTLRCSPRSGDLSVYWYQQSLDQGLQFLIQYYNGEERAKGNILERFSAQQFPDLHSELNLSSLELGDSALYFCASSVVSGSYEQYFGPGTRLTVT.